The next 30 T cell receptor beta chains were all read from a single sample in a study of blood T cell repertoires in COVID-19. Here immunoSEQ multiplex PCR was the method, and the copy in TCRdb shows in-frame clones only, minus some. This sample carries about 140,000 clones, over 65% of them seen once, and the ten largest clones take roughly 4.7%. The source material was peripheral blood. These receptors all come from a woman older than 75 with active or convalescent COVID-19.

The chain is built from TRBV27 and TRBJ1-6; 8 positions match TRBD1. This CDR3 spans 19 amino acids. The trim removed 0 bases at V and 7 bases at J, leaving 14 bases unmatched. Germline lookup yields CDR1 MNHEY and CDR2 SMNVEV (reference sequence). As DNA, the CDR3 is TGTGCCAGCAGTTTATCTTGGTTGGCCACAGGGGGTTGGAATTCACCCCTCCACTTT. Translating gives CASSLSWLATGGWNSPLHF.

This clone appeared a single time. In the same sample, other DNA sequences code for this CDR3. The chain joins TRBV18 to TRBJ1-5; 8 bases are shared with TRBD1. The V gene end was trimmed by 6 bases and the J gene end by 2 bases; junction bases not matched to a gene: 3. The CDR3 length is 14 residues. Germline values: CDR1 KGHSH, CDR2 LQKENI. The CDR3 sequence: CASSLGQGNQPQHF. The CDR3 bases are TGTGCCAGCTCGCTGGGACAGGGCAATCAGCCCCAGCATTTT.

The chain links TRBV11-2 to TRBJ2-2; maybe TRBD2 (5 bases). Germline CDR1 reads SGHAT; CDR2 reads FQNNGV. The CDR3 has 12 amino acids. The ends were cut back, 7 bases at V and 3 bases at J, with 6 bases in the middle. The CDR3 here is CASMRDTGELFF. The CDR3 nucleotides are TGTGCCAGCATGCGGGACACCGGGGAGCTGTTTTTT.

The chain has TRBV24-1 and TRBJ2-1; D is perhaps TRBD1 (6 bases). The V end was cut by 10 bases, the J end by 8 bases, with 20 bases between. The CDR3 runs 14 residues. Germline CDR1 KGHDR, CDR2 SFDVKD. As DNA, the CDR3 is TGTGCCACGGCGAGGGGACAACTTGGGGATGAGCAGTTCTTC. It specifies CATARGQLGDEQFF.

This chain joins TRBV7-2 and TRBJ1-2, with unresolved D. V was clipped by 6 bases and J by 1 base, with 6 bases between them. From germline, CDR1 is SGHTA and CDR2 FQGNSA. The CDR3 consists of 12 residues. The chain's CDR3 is CASSPINYGYTF. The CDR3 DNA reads TGTGCCAGCAGTCCCATTAACTATGGCTACACCTTC.

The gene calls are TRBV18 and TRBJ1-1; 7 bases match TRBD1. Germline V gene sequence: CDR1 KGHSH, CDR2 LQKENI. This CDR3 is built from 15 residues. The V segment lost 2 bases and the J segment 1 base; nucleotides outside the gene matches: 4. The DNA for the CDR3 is TGTGCCAGCTCACCAGTCACAGGGGAGAACACTGAAGCTTTCTTT. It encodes CASSPVTGENTEAFF.

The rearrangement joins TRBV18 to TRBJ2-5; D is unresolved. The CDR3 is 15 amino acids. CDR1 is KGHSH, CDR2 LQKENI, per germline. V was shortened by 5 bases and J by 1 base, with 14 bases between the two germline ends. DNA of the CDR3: TGTGCCAGCTCATCTGAACCCGGGTCCCAAGAGACCCAGTACTTC. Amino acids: CASSSEPGSQETQYF.

The DNA for the CDR3 is TGCGCCAGCAGATCAATGGACAGGGAAATAAGTGAGCAGTTCTTC. Translated: CASRSMDREISEQFF. The chain is built from TRBV5-1 and TRBJ2-1; 8 bases match TRBD1. The CDR3 runs to 15 residues. CDR1 is SGHRS and CDR2 is YFSETQ in the germline V gene. Trimming removed 5 bases from V and 9 bases from J; junction bases left unmatched: 13.

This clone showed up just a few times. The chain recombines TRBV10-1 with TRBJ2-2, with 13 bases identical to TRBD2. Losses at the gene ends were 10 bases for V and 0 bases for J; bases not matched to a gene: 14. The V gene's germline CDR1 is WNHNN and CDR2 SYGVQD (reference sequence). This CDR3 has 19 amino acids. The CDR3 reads CATSEAGGLAGPNTGELFF. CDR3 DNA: TGCGCCACTAGTGAGGCGGGGGGACTAGCGGGGCCGAACACCGGGGAGCTGTTTTTT.

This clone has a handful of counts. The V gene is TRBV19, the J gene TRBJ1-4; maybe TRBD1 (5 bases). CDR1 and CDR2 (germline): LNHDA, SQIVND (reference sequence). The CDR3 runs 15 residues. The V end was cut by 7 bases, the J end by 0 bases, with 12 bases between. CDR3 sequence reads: CASKSQGATNEKLFF. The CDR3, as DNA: TGTGCCAGTAAGTCCCAGGGCGCAACTAATGAAAAACTGTTTTTT.

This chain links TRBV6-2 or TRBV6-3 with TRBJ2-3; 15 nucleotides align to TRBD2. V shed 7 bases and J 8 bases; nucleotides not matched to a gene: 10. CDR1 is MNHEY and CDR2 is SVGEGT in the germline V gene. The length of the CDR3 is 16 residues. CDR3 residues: CASTPGLAGGSATQYF. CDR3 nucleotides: TGTGCCAGCACCCCGGGACTAGCGGGGGGCTCGGCTACGCAGTATTTT.

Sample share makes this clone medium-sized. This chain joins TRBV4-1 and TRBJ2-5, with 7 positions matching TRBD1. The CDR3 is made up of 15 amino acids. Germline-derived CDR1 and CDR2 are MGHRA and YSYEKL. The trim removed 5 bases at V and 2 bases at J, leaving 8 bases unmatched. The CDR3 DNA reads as TGCGCCAGCAGCTCCACGCCGGGACAGCAAGAGACCCAGTACTTC. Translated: CASSSTPGQQETQYF.

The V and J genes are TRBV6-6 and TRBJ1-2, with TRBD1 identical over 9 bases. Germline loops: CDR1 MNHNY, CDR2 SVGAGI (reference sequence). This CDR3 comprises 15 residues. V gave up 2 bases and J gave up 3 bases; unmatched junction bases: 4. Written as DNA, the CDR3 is TGTGCCAGCAGTTACGCGACAGGGGGGGACTATGGCTACACCTTC. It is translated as CASSYATGGDYGYTF.

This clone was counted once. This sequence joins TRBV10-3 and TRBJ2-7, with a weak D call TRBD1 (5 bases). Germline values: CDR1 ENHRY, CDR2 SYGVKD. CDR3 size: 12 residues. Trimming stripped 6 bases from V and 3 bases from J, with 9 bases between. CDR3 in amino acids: CAISKTDYEQYF. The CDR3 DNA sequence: TGTGCCATCAGCAAGACAGACTACGAGCAGTACTTC.

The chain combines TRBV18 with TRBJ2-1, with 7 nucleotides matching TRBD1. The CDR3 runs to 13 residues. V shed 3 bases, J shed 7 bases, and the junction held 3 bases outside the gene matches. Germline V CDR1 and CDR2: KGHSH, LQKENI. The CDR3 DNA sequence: TGTGCCAGCTCACCGGGACAGACGAATGAGCAGTTCTTC. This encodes CASSPGQTNEQFF.

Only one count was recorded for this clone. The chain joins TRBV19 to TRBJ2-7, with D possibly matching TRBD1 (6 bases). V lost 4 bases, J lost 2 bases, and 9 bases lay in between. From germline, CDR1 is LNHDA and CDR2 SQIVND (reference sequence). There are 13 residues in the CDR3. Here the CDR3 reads CASSNGQPYEQYF. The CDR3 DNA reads TGTGCCAGTAGTAACGGACAGCCCTACGAGCAGTACTTC.

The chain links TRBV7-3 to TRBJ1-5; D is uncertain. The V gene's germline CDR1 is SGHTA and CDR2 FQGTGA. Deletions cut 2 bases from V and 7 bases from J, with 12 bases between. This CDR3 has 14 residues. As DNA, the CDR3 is TGTGCCAGCAGCTTAGTAGGGCCGGGGCAGCCCCAGCATTTT. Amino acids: CASSLVGPGQPQHF.

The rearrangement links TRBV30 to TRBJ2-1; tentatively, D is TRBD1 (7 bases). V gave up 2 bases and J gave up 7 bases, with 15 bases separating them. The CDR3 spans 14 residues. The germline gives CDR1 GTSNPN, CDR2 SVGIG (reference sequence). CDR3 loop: CAWSREETGNEQFF. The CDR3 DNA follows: TGTGCCTGGAGTAGGGAGGAGACAGGGAATGAGCAGTTCTTC.

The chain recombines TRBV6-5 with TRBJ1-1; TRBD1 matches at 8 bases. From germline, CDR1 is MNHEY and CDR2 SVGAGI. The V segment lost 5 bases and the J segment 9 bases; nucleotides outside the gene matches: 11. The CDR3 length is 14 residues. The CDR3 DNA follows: TGTGCCAGCAGTCCCCTGGACAGGGACTCTAAAGCTTTCTTT. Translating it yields CASSPLDRDSKAFF.

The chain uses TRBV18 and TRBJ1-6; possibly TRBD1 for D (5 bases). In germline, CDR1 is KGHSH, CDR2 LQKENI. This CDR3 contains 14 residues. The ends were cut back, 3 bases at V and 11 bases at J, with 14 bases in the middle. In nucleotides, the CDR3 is TGTGCCAGCTCACCGGATCCTCCCAGGGCACCCCTCCACTTT. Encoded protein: CASSPDPPRAPLHF. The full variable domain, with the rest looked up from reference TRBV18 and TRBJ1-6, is NAGVMQNPRHLVRRRGQEARLRCSPMKGHSHVYWYRQLPEEGLKFMVYLQKENIIDESGMPKERFSAEFPKEGPSILRIQQVVRGDSAAYFCASSPDPPRAPLHFGNGTRLTVT.

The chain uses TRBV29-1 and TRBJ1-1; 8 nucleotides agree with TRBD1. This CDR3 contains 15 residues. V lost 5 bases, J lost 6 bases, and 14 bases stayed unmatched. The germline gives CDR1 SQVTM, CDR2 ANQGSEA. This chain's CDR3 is CSVPNETGATSEAFF. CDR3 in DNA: TGCAGCGTTCCCAACGAGACAGGGGCGACATCTGAAGCTTTCTTT.

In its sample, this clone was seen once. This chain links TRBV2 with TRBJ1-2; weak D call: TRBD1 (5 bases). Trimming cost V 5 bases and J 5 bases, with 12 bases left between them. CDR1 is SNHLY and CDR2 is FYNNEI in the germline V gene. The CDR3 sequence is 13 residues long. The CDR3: CASSWTSGYGYTF. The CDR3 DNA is TGTGCCAGCAGTTGGACGTCAGGGTATGGCTACACCTTC.

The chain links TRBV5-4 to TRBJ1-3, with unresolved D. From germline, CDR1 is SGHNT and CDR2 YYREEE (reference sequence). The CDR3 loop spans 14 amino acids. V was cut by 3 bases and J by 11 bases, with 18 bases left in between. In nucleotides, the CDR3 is TGTGCCAGCAGCTGGAACGGTTGGGCCGGCCCCATATATTTT. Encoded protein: CASSWNGWAGPIYF. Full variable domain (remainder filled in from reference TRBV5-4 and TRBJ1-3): ETGVTQSPTHLIKTRGQQVTLRCSSQSGHNTVSWYQQALGQGPQFIFQYYREEENGRGNFPPRFSGLQFPNYSSELNVNALELDDSALYLCASSWNGWAGPIYFGEGSWLTVV.

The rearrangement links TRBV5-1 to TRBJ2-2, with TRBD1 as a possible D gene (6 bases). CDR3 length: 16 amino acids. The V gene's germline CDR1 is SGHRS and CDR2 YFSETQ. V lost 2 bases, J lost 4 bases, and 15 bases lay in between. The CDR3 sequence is CASSFTRGLPTGELFF. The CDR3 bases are TGCGCCAGCAGCTTCACCAGGGGTTTACCCACCGGGGAGCTGTTTTTT.

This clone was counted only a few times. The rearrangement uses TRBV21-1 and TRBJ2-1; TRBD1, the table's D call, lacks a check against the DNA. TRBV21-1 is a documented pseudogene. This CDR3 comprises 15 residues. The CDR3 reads CASSKVTGTYNEQFF. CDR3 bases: TGTGCCAGCAGCAAAGTTACAGGGACCTACAATGAGCAGTTCTTC.

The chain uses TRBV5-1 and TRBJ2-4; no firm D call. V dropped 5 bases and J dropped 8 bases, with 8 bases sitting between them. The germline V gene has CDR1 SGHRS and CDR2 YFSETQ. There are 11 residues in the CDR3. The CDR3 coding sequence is TGCGCCAGCAGAGACTTTGACATTCAGTACTTC. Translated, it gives CASRDFDIQYF.

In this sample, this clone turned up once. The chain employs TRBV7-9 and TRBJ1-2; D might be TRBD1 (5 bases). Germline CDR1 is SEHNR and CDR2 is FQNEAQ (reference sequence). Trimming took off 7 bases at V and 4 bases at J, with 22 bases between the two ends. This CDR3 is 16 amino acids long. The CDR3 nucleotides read TGTGCCAGCACCCGAAATGGGGCGGCCAGCGCCTATGGCTACACCTTC. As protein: CASTRNGAASAYGYTF. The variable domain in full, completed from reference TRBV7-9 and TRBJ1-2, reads DTGVSQNPRHKITKRGQNVTFRCDPISEHNRLYWYRQTLGQGPEFLTYFQNEAQLEKSRLLSDRFSAERPKGSFSTLEIQRTEQGDSAMYLCASTRNGAASAYGYTFGSGTRLTVV.

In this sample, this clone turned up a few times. CDR3 coding DNA: TGTGCCAGCAGCCGCCGACTAGCGGGGGGGCGGCCAGATACGCAGTATTTT. Translated, it gives CASSRRLAGGRPDTQYF. The V call is TRBV3-1 (or the pseudogene TRBV3-2), the J call TRBJ2-3, with 14 bases matching TRBD2. The CDR3 length is 17 residues. V lost 4 bases to trimming and J lost 4 bases; unmatched junction nucleotides: 7. Germline loops: CDR1 LGHDT, CDR2 YNNKEL (reference sequence).

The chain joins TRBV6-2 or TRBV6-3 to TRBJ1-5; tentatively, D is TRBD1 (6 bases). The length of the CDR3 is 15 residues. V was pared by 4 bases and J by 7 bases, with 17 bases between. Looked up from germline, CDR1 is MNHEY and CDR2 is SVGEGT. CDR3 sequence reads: CASSLVRGKAQPQHF. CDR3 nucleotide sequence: TGTGCCAGCAGTTTGGTCAGGGGAAAGGCACAGCCCCAGCATTTT.

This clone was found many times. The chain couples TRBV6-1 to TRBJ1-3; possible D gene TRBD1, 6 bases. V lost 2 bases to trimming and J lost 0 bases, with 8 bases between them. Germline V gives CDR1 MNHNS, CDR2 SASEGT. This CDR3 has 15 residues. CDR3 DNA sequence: TGTGCCAGCAGTGAACGGGGACACTCTGGAAACACCATATATTTT. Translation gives CASSERGHSGNTIYF.